The sequence of this T cell receptor beta chain was determined in a study of cytomegalovirus exposure and HLA in healthy donors. V lost 5 bases and J 7 bases, leaving 12 bases between the germline ends. Germline CDR1 SGHNT, CDR2 YYREEE (reference sequence). This CDR3 contains 13 residues. TCRdb keeps only in-frame clones here, not all; method: immunoSEQ multiplex PCR. This table holds fewer than 90,000 clones, less than 90% found once. This sequence was found in a woman between 18 and 29 years old in good health and CMV-seropositive. This chain connects TRBV5-4 to TRBJ1-4; D is possibly TRBD1 (6 bases). The material sequenced was PBMCs. The CDR3 region is CASSFTGSEKLFF. The DNA for the CDR3 is TGTGCCAGCAGTTTTACAGGGAGTGAAAAACTGTTTTTT. The full variable domain, rest sourced from reference TRBV5-4 and TRBJ1-4, is ETGVTQSPTHLIKTRGQQVTLRCSSQSGHNTVSWYQQALGQGPQFIFQYYREEENGRGNFPPRFSGLQFPNYSSELNVNALELDDSALYLCASSFTGSEKLFFGSGTQLSVL.